Presented here are 17 T cell receptor beta chains from one specimen sequenced in a study of metastatic and nonmetastatic thyroid tumors. TCRdb re-processed the PCR reads through MiXCR. The repertoire holds about 85,000 clones, with over 8.5% as singletons. All patients reached thyroid surgery having received no treatment beforehand. The sample taken for sequencing was blood. The origin of the receptors is a female donor with papillary thyroid cancer or a benign thyroid nodule (not recorded which). Some clones in this sample may be carry-over from other donors' samples.

This clone has at least ten counts. This CDR3 reads CASSLGAGPYNEQFF. CDR3 coding DNA: TGCGCCAGCAGCTTGGGTGCGGGGCCGTACAATGAGCAGTTCTTC. This chain connects TRBV5-1 to TRBJ2-1; D is perhaps TRBD2 (6 bases). CDR3 size: 15 residues. CDR1 is SGHRS, CDR2 YFSETQ, per germline. V lost 0 bases and J lost 4, with 11 bases in between.

Many counts were recorded for this clone. DNA of the CDR3: TGCAGTGCCAGACCCGTAGCTGGAAACACCATATATTTT. As protein: CSARPVAGNTIYF. The V call is TRBV20-1, the J call TRBJ1-3; D is unclear. V was trimmed by 6 bases and J by 2 bases, leaving 11 bases between them. The CDR3 is made up of 13 amino acids. Germline V gene lookup returns CDR1 DFQATT and CDR2 SNEGSKA (reference sequence).

This clone was detected only a few times. This chain uses TRBV20-1 with TRBJ1-1, with a weak D call TRBD1 (5 bases). Per germline, CDR1 DFQATT and CDR2 SNEGSKA (reference sequence). V was trimmed by 3 bases and J by 13 bases, leaving 15 bases between them. This CDR3 region has 11 residues. CDR3 residues: CSASTGTGCFF. For the CDR3, the DNA is TGCAGTGCTAGTACCGGGACCGGTTGTTTCTTT.

The chain links TRBV20-1 to TRBJ1-6; D might be TRBD1 (6 bases). Trimming took off 0 bases at V and 16 bases at J, with 7 bases between the two ends. The germline V gene encodes CDR1 DFQATT and CDR2 SNEGSKA (reference sequence). The length of the CDR3 is 10 residues. The CDR3: CSARDRGLHF. In DNA, the CDR3 is TGCAGTGCTAGAGACAGGGGTCTCCACTTT.

The chain has TRBV5-1 and TRBJ2-3, with 9 bases matching TRBD2. The CDR3 totals 18 residues. Germline CDR1 is SGHRS and CDR2 is YFSETQ. V dropped 4 bases and J dropped 6; count of bases not matched to a gene: 18. The DNA of the CDR3 is TGCGCCAGCAGCCTTAAAACCGTGGGCGGGGGGGCCCGGGATACGCAGTATTTT. It translates to CASSLKTVGGGARDTQYF.

This clone was observed a handful of times. This may stem from a read error, because a much larger clone lies one nucleotide away. The chain joins TRBV20-1 to TRBJ2-5; possibly TRBD2 for D (6 bases). CDR3 length: 14 residues. V lost 4 bases to trimming and J lost 2 bases, with 14 bases between them. The germline gives CDR1 DFQATT, CDR2 SNEGSKA (reference sequence). The CDR3 spells CSAKRDLLQETQYF. In DNA, the CDR3 is TGCAGTGCTAAAAGGGACTTACTTCAAGAGACCCAGTACTTC.

Note on this clone: A much larger clone differs from this one at a single base, so this may be a read error. This chain links TRBV11-2 with TRBJ2-4; D is uncertain. The CDR3 loop spans 12 amino acids. The V end was cut by 2 bases, the J end by 7 bases, with 6 bases between. CDR1 and CDR2 from the germline V gene are SGHAT and FQNNGV. The CDR3 DNA follows: TGTGCCAGCAGCTTATATGGGAACATTCAGTACTTC. Residues: CASSLYGNIQYF.

This clone was seen many times. This chain joins TRBV4-1 and TRBJ2-1, with 11 nucleotides matching TRBD1. This CDR3 is built from 14 residues. Germline CDR1 and CDR2: MGHRA and YSYEKL. Trimming removed 8 bases from V and 3 bases from J; junction bases left unmatched: 3. The CDR3 nucleotides are TGCGCCAGCTCCGGGACAGGGGGCTACAATGAGCAGTTCTTC. Protein product: CASSGTGGYNEQFF.

This clone was picked up many times. This chain connects TRBV12-3 or TRBV12-4 to TRBJ2-5; 7 bases match TRBD1. The V gene end was trimmed by 6 bases and the J gene end by 1 base; junction bases not matched to a gene: 8. The CDR3 runs 15 residues. The chain's CDR3 is CASRHDRVLQETQYF. Written as DNA, the CDR3 is TGTGCCAGCAGACACGACAGGGTCCTCCAAGAGACCCAGTACTTC.

This clone has ten or more counts. The gene calls are TRBV20-1 and TRBJ1-5; D gene unclear. CDR3 size: 16 residues. Looked up from germline, CDR1 is DFQATT and CDR2 is SNEGSKA (reference sequence). V lost 0 bases to trimming and J lost 6 bases, with 18 bases between them. CDR3 DNA sequence: TGCAGTGCTAGAGATCTCCACGAGGACCGAGGTCAGCCCCAGCATTTT. Residues: CSARDLHEDRGQPQHF.

This clone was seen at least ten times. This chain uses TRBV12-3 or TRBV12-4 with TRBJ1-1; TRBD1 might be the D (5 bases). Trimming pared 6 bases from V and 6 bases from J, leaving 14 bases between. The CDR3 extends over 13 amino acids. The CDR3 sequence is CASRLQDGAEAFF. The CDR3 bases are TGTGCCAGCAGATTACAGGATGGCGCTGAAGCTTTCTTT.

The chain employs TRBV9 and TRBJ2-5; TRBD1 matches at 10 bases. This CDR3 region has 15 residues. CDR1 is SGDLS, CDR2 YYNGEE, per germline. Trimming removed 3 bases from V and 3 bases from J; junction bases left unmatched: 5. The CDR3: CASSAPGTGEETQYF. The CDR3 DNA reads as TGTGCCAGCAGCGCCCCCGGGACAGGGGAAGAGACCCAGTACTTC. The full variable domain, rest sourced from reference TRBV9 and TRBJ2-5, is DSGVTQTPKHLITATGQRVTLRCSPRSGDLSVYWYQQSLDQGLQFLIQYYNGEERAKGNILERFSAQQFPDLHSELNLSSLELGDSALYFCASSAPGTGEETQYFGPGTRLLVL.

This clone was seen repeatedly, ten times or more. The chain links TRBV5-1 to TRBJ2-3; the match to TRBD2 covers 11 bases. Germline values: CDR1 SGHRS, CDR2 YFSETQ. The CDR3 is made up of 17 amino acids. V lost 0 bases, J lost 4 bases, and 7 bases stayed unmatched. The CDR3 loop reads CASSLGSGGAVSDTQYF. The DNA for the CDR3 is TGCGCCAGCAGCTTGGGTAGCGGGGGGGCCGTCTCAGATACGCAGTATTTT.

This clone appeared many times. The J gene is TRBJ2-7, the V gene TRBV3-1; 10 bases agree with TRBD1. V lost 6 bases, J lost 0 bases, and 2 bases stayed unmatched. Per germline, CDR1 LGHDT and CDR2 YNNKEL (reference sequence). The CDR3 loop spans 14 amino acids. CDR3 sequence: CASSRQGASYEQYF. CDR3 nucleotide sequence: TGTGCCAGCAGTCGACAGGGGGCCTCCTACGAGCAGTACTTC.

This sequence joins TRBV20-1 and TRBJ1-2; 9 nucleotides align to TRBD1. There are 19 residues in the CDR3. Germline V gene sequence: CDR1 DFQATT, CDR2 SNEGSKA (reference sequence). The trim removed 0 bases at V and 0 bases at J, leaving 14 bases unmatched. CDR3 nucleotide sequence: TGCAGTGCTAGAGATTCGACAAATACGGGACAGGGACCTAACTATGGCTACACCTTC. Amino acids: CSARDSTNTGQGPNYGYTF.

In its sample, this clone was seen once. The identical CDR3 is also encoded by other nucleotide sequences in the sample. This chain joins TRBV5-1 and TRBJ2-3; perhaps TRBD2 as D (5 bases). CDR3 length equals 16 residues. Trimming left V 0 bases short and J 3 bases short, with 14 bases between. Germline V gene sequence: CDR1 SGHRS, CDR2 YFSETQ. The CDR3: CASSLGASIVTDTQYF. The CDR3 nucleotides read TGCGCCAGCAGCTTGGGCGCTAGCATCGTTACAGATACGCAGTATTTT.

V gene TRBV18 combines with J gene TRBJ1-1, with 9 bases identical to TRBD1. The CDR3 length is 16 residues. Losses at the gene ends were 0 bases for V and 0 bases for J; bases not matched to a gene: 2. Germline V gene data show CDR1 as KGHSH and CDR2 as LQKENI. The CDR3 nucleotides are TGTGCCAGCTCACCACCCGGGACAGGGATGAACACTGAAGCTTTCTTT. Translation gives CASSPPGTGMNTEAFF.